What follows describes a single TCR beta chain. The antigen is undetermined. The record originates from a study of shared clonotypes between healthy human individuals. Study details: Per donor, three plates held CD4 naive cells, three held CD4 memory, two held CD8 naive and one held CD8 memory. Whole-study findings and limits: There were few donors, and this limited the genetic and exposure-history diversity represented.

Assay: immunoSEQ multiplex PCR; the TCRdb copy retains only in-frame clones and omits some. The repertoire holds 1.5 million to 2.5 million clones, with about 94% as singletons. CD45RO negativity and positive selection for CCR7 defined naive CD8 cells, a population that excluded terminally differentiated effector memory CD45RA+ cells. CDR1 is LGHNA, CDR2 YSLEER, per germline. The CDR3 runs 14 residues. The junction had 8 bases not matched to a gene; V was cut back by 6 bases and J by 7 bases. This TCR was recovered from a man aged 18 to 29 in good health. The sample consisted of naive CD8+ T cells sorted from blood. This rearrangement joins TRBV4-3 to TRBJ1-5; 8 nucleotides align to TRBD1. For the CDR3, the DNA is TGCGCCAGCAGTCTAAACAGGGGGTTACAGCCCCAGCATTTT. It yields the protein CASSLNRGLQPQHF.